Below are 32 T cell receptor beta chains sequenced from a single sample in a study of cytotoxic CD8 clonotypes in ibrutinib-treated CLL. Produced via immunoSEQ multiplex PCR; TCRdb's table is partial and in-frame only. The data contain almost 250,000 clones, roughly 74% of them singletons. Sequencing used PBMCs, obtained after 24 months of ibrutinib treatment. These TCRs come from a human donor with chronic lymphocytic leukemia.

This clone was counted a few times. V and J are TRBV19 and TRBJ1-5; D is perhaps TRBD1 (6 bases). With 5 bases removed from V and 9 bases from J, the gap between germline ends came to 11 bases. The CDR3 extends over 12 amino acids. CDR1 LNHDA and CDR2 SQIVND come from the germline V gene (reference sequence). CDR3 region: CASSAQQGPQHF. The CDR3 nucleotides are TGTGCCAGTAGTGCACAACAGGGGCCCCAGCATTTT.

This clone was counted between two and nine times. This rearrangement joins TRBV7-9 to TRBJ2-7, with D perhaps matching TRBD1 (5 bases). Per germline, CDR1 SEHNR and CDR2 FQNEAQ (reference sequence). V was cut by 1 base and J by 2 bases, with 9 bases left in between. The CDR3 has 14 amino acids. The CDR3 nucleotides are TGTGCCAGCAGCTTAGTTCAGGGCGCCTACGAGCAGTACTTC. It is translated as CASSLVQGAYEQYF.

The rearrangement joins TRBV28 to TRBJ2-6; the D is unclear. V gave up 6 bases and J gave up 0 bases, with 9 bases separating them. The CDR3 consists of 15 residues. Germline V CDR1 and CDR2: MDHEN, SYDVKM. The CDR3 region is CASRVGGSGANVLTF. The DNA for the CDR3 is TGTGCCAGCAGGGTAGGTGGCTCTGGGGCCAACGTCCTGACTTTC.

This chain links TRBV6-5 with TRBJ2-1, with D unresolved. CDR1 is MNHEY and CDR2 is SVGAGI in the germline V gene. The V and J ends lost 5 bases and 5 bases respectively, with 7 bases between them. This CDR3 contains 12 residues. The CDR3 reads CASSTGDNEQFF. CDR3 in DNA: TGTGCCAGCAGTACCGGAGACAATGAGCAGTTCTTC.

This chain connects TRBV9 to TRBJ2-1; D may be TRBD1 or TRBD2 (5 bases each). The V end was cut by 0 bases, the J end by 8 bases, with 15 bases between. This CDR3 region has 15 residues. Germline V CDR1 and CDR2: SGDLS, YYNGEE. CDR3 nucleotides: TGTGCCAGCAGCGTAGGGGGCAGGGACGGCGATGAGCAGTTCTTC. It is translated as CASSVGGRDGDEQFF. The whole variable domain, filled in from reference TRBV9 and TRBJ2-1, reads DSGVTQTPKHLITATGQRVTLRCSPRSGDLSVYWYQQSLDQGLQFLIQYYNGEERAKGNILERFSAQQFPDLHSELNLSSLELGDSALYFCASSVGGRDGDEQFFGPGTRLTVL.

This clone has more than one count but fewer than ten. Other DNA sequences in this sample translate to the same CDR3. The chain combines TRBV5-6 with TRBJ1-2; no clear D. CDR3 length equals 13 residues. The V gene's germline CDR1 is SGHDT and CDR2 YYEEEE. V lost 0 bases and J 2 bases, leaving 5 bases between the germline ends. CDR3 DNA sequence: TGTGCCAGCAGCTTGGGCAGAAACTATGGCTACACCTTC. It encodes CASSLGRNYGYTF.

As DNA, the CDR3 is TGTGCCAGCAGCGCCCGGTGGGGGGGCTCGGGTGAGCAGTTCTTC. Translation gives CASSARWGGSGEQFF. The rearrangement uses TRBV11-3 and TRBJ2-1; TRBD2 is a possible D gene (7 bases). The CDR3 is 15 amino acids. Germline V lookup: CDR1 SGHNT, CDR2 YENEEA. Trimming pared 5 bases from V and 9 bases from J, leaving 20 bases between.

The rearrangement joins TRBV5-1 to TRBJ2-7; tentatively, D is TRBD1 (6 bases). V was clipped by 3 bases and J by 3 bases, with 13 bases between them. Germline V gene data show CDR1 as SGHRS and CDR2 as YFSETQ. The CDR3 has 14 amino acids. The CDR3 sequence: CASSSGTLVYEQYF. In DNA form, the CDR3 reads TGCGCCAGCAGCTCCGGGACACTAGTCTACGAGCAGTACTTC.

The V gene is TRBV19, the J gene TRBJ2-3; 8 nucleotides agree with TRBD1. Germline CDR1 LNHDA, CDR2 SQIVND (reference sequence). The CDR3 is 15 residues long. J gave up 6 bases and V 10 bases, and 15 bases lay outside the gene matches. In DNA form, the CDR3 reads TGTGCCACCTCGGGGCAGGGGGCTTCTGTGGATACGCAGTATTTT. It yields the protein CATSGQGASVDTQYF. Variable domain in full (rest from reference TRBV19 and TRBJ2-3): DGGITQSPKYLFRKEGQNVTLSCEQNLNHDAMYWYRQDPGQGLRLIYYSQIVNDFQKGDIAEGYSVSREKKESFPLTVTSAQKNPTAFYLCATSGQGASVDTQYFGPGTRLTVL.

The V call is TRBV9, the J call TRBJ2-5; perhaps TRBD2 as D (6 bases). Trimming pared 3 bases from V and 5 bases from J, leaving 20 bases between. Germline V gives CDR1 SGDLS, CDR2 YYNGEE. The CDR3 runs 16 residues. The CDR3 loop is CASSAGGWREGETQYF. The CDR3 DNA is TGTGCCAGCAGCGCTGGGGGGTGGCGCGAGGGGGAGACCCAGTACTTC.

The CDR3 coding sequence is TGTGCCAGCAGTTTTCGGACAGGGGGTCAGTACTTC. It yields the protein CASSFRTGGQYF. This sequence joins TRBV28 and TRBJ2-7; 10 bases agree with TRBD1. J gave up 10 bases and V 3 bases, and 3 bases lay outside the gene matches. The CDR3 runs 12 residues. Looked up from germline, CDR1 is MDHEN and CDR2 is SYDVKM. Supplemented by reference TRBV28 and TRBJ2-7, the full variable domain reads DVKVTQSSRYLVKRTGEKVFLECVQDMDHENMFWYRQDPGLGLRLIYFSYDVKMKEKGDIPEGYSVSREKKERFSLILESASTNQTSMYLCASSFRTGGQYFGPGTRLTVT.

This chain connects TRBV14 to TRBJ1-1; 7 bases line up with TRBD1. The CDR3 extends over 13 amino acids. Germline lookup yields CDR1 SGHDN and CDR2 FVKESK. J gave up 0 bases and V 10 bases, and 5 bases lay outside the gene matches. CDR3 sequence: CATGGFMNTEAFF. The DNA of the CDR3 is TGTGCCACAGGGGGGTTCATGAACACTGAAGCTTTCTTT.

J is TRBJ2-1 and V is TRBV19, with D tentatively TRBD1 or TRBD2 (5 bases each). The CDR3 is 16 amino acids. Germline V gene data show CDR1 as LNHDA and CDR2 as SQIVND (reference sequence). The V end lost 3 bases, the J end lost 4 bases, and 16 bases lay between the germline ends. CDR3 sequence: CASSIGRDPSYNEQFF. The DNA of the CDR3 is TGTGCCAGTAGTATCGGTCGGGACCCTTCGTACAATGAGCAGTTCTTC.

This clone has more than one count but fewer than ten. The chain employs TRBV28 and TRBJ1-2; D is unresolved. The germline V gene has CDR1 MDHEN and CDR2 SYDVKM. The CDR3 consists of 13 residues. The CDR3 region has the DNA TGTGCAGCCAGCGACACGGCTAACTATGGCTACACCTTC. It encodes CAASDTANYGYTF.

The chain is built from TRBV7-9 and TRBJ2-3; TRBD2 is a possible D gene (6 bases). CDR1 SEHNR and CDR2 FQNEAQ come from the germline V gene (reference sequence). CDR3 length: 15 amino acids. Trimming removed 1 base at V and 4 bases at J, with 12 bases between. CDR3 protein: CASSLGDWSSDTQYF. The CDR3 coding sequence is TGTGCCAGCAGCTTAGGGGACTGGAGTTCAGATACGCAGTATTTT.

The rearrangement joins TRBV5-4 to TRBJ1-4, with D hard to call. Trimming shortened V by 0 bases and J by 10 bases, and 13 bases separated the two germline ends. The germline CDR1 and CDR2 sequences are SGHNT and YYREEE (reference sequence). CDR3 size: 14 residues. CDR3 sequence reads: CASSLAPPGRKLFF. In DNA, the CDR3 is TGTGCCAGCAGCTTGGCCCCCCCCGGGAGAAAACTGTTTTTT.

The gene calls are TRBV9 and TRBJ1-1; no firm D call. Deletions cut 0 bases from V and 7 bases from J, with 7 bases between. This CDR3 region has 12 residues. In germline, CDR1 is SGDLS, CDR2 YYNGEE. The CDR3 bases are TGTGCCAGCAGCGTAGACGGGTATGAAGCTTTCTTT. The encoded protein is CASSVDGYEAFF.

The V and J genes are TRBV29-1 and TRBJ2-1; TRBD2 aligns across 8 bases. The CDR3 is made up of 13 amino acids. Germline V gene sequence: CDR1 SQVTM, CDR2 ANQGSEA. The junction had 4 bases not matched to a gene; V was cut back by 7 bases and J by 2 bases. The chain's CDR3 is CSASGLAYNEQFF. The CDR3 DNA is TGCAGCGCCTCGGGACTAGCCTACAATGAGCAGTTCTTC.

This clone was observed a handful of times. V and J are TRBV30 and TRBJ2-2; TRBD2 aligns across 7 bases. Looked up from germline, CDR1 is GTSNPN and CDR2 is SVGIG (reference sequence). Trimming cost V 7 bases and J 0 bases; bases outside gene matches: 5. The CDR3 contains 14 residues. The CDR3 DNA follows: TGTGCCTCCAACCGGGGGGCGAACACCGGGGAGCTGTTTTTT. Its protein product is CASNRGANTGELFF.

This clone showed up just a few times. V gene TRBV28 combines with J gene TRBJ2-3; 11 bases line up with TRBD1. The J segment lost 3 bases and the V segment lost 2 bases, leaving 4 bases of the junction unmatched. The CDR3 spans 16 residues. The germline V gene has CDR1 MDHEN and CDR2 SYDVKM. This chain's CDR3 is CASSLSGTGGTDTQYF. The CDR3 DNA follows: TGTGCCAGCAGTTTAAGTGGGACAGGGGGGACAGATACGCAGTATTTT.

This CDR3 reads CASSPLQGEQFF. The CDR3 coding sequence is TGCGCCAGCAGCCCTTTACAGGGTGAGCAGTTCTTC. This chain links TRBV4-3 with TRBJ2-1; D possibly corresponds to TRBD1 (6 bases). This CDR3 region has 12 residues. Germline V gives CDR1 LGHNA, CDR2 YSLEER. V dropped 4 bases and J dropped 9 bases, with 10 bases sitting between them.

V is TRBV28 and J is TRBJ1-2; D possibly corresponds to TRBD1 (5 bases). Between the trimmed V and J ends, which lost 4 bases and 5 bases, there was a span of 23 bases. This CDR3 has 17 amino acids. Germline-derived CDR1 and CDR2 are MDHEN and SYDVKM. The CDR3 here is CASSSPTPHSRAYGYTF. CDR3 nucleotides: TGTGCCAGCAGTTCACCCACTCCACACTCCAGGGCGTATGGCTACACCTTC.

The chain has TRBV30 and TRBJ2-7; no definite D call. Germline V gene data show CDR1 as GTSNPN and CDR2 as SVGIG (reference sequence). V shed 4 bases and J shed 3 bases, with 22 bases lying between them. The CDR3 runs 16 residues. This CDR3 reads CAWTNGPLRRNYEQYF. Here the CDR3 DNA reads TGTGCCTGGACCAATGGGCCCTTACGGCGGAACTACGAGCAGTACTTC.

The J gene is TRBJ2-3, the V gene TRBV6-6, with TRBD1 matching over 7 bases. The CDR3 runs to 15 residues. The V gene's germline CDR1 is MNHNY and CDR2 SVGAGI (reference sequence). Unmatched junction bases numbered 9, after V lost 7 bases and J lost 2 bases. CDR3 amino acids: CASTEKGANTDTQYF. CDR3 DNA: TGTGCCAGCACTGAGAAGGGGGCGAACACAGATACGCAGTATTTT.

The table lists this clone with a few counts. CDR3 bases: TGTGCCACGCAGGCTGGGCAATCTCGGACAGATACGCAGTATTTT. Amino acid sequence: CATQAGQSRTDTQYF. The gene calls are TRBV19 and TRBJ2-3; D is unresolved. This CDR3 comprises 15 residues. Germline CDR1 and CDR2: LNHDA and SQIVND (reference sequence). With 10 bases removed from V and 3 bases from J, the gap between germline ends came to 20 bases.

CDR3 region: CASSLGQGYSPLHF. The CDR3 region has the DNA TGTGCCAGTAGTCTTGGACAGGGGTATTCACCCCTCCACTTT. The V gene is TRBV19, the J gene TRBJ1-6; 9 bases agree with TRBD1. CDR3 size: 14 residues. Germline V lookup: CDR1 LNHDA, CDR2 SQIVND (reference sequence). V dropped 5 bases and J dropped 8; count of bases not matched to a gene: 4.

The V call is TRBV27, the J call TRBJ2-1; D ambiguous. Trimming removed 10 bases from V and 4 bases from J, with 20 bases in between. This CDR3 is 15 amino acids long. CDR1 is MNHEY, CDR2 SMNVEV, per germline (reference sequence). CDR3 amino acids: CATRLTFEFYNEQFF. The CDR3 region has the DNA TGTGCCACCAGACTTACGTTTGAATTTTACAATGAGCAGTTCTTC.

CDR3 DNA sequence: TGTGCCAGCGGACAGATCTATGGCTACACCTTC. Protein sequence: CASGQIYGYTF. The chain carries TRBV28 and TRBJ1-2, with D possibly being TRBD1 (6 bases). V lost 8 bases and J 4 bases, leaving 8 bases between the germline ends. The length of the CDR3 is 11 residues. In germline, CDR1 is MDHEN, CDR2 SYDVKM.

J is TRBJ1-5 and V is TRBV30; 9 bases map to TRBD1. The CDR3 consists of 15 residues. CDR1 and CDR2 from the germline V gene are GTSNPN and SVGIG (reference sequence). The V gene end was trimmed by 3 bases and the J gene end by 5 bases; junction bases not matched to a gene: 8. The CDR3 region is CAWRQGANPDQPQHF. Written as DNA, the CDR3 is TGTGCCTGGAGACAGGGGGCGAATCCCGATCAGCCCCAGCATTTT. Together with reference TRBV30 and TRBJ1-5, the CDR3 gives the full variable domain: SQTIHQWPATLVQPVGSPLSLECTVEGTSNPNLYWYRQAAGRGLQLLFYSVGIGQISSEVPQNLSASRPQDRQFILSSKKLLLSDSGFYLCAWRQGANPDQPQHFGDGTRLSIL.

The chain combines TRBV30 with TRBJ2-7, with 8 bases matching TRBD2. J gave up 6 bases and V 4 bases, and 8 bases lay outside the gene matches. The CDR3 extends over 13 amino acids. Per the germline V gene, CDR1 is GTSNPN and CDR2 is SVGIG (reference sequence). In DNA form, the CDR3 reads TGTGCCTGGAATGGCGGGAGGACGGGCGAGCAGTACTTC. Translating it yields CAWNGGRTGEQYF.

The J gene is TRBJ1-1, the V gene TRBV18; possible D gene TRBD1, 6 bases. Trimming took off 1 base at V and 2 bases at J, with 8 bases between the two ends. Germline V CDR1 and CDR2: KGHSH, LQKENI. The CDR3 runs to 14 residues. The CDR3 DNA sequence: TGTGCCAGCTCACCACGACAGGATAACACTGAAGCTTTCTTT. Translated: CASSPRQDNTEAFF.

The chain has TRBV5-8 and TRBJ2-1, with 8 positions matching TRBD1. With 7 bases clipped from V and 2 bases from J, the junction kept 5 bases outside the gene matches. The CDR3 sequence is 14 residues long. The germline CDR1 and CDR2 sequences are SGHTS and YDEGEE. CDR3 sequence (DNA): TGTGCCAGCTCATGGACAGGGACCTACAATGAGCAGTTCTTC. Residues: CASSWTGTYNEQFF. Variable domain in full (rest from reference TRBV5-8 and TRBJ2-1): EAGVTQSPTHLIKTRGQQATLRCSPISGHTSVYWYQQALGLGLQFLLWYDEGEERNRGNFPPRFSGRQFPNYSSELNVNALELEDSALYLCASSWTGTYNEQFFGPGTRLTVL.